This T cell receptor beta chain came from a study of blood T cell repertoires in COVID-19. Study at large: The United States, Italy and Spain provided the acute and convalescent COVID-19 samples.

How the authors handled the data: Scientists estimated how many nucleated cells there were by amplifying reference gene primers. Produced via immunoSEQ multiplex PCR; TCRdb's table is partial and in-frame only. V and J calls plus clone size are reproduced from that table; the DNA served to infer D and trimming. The table includes approximately 190,000 clones, just under 85% detected once. The material sequenced was peripheral blood. This clonotype was obtained from a human donor with acute or convalescent COVID-19. The donor label of this sample is uncertain.

The CDR3 DNA follows: TGTGCCATCAGTGAGAGAGGGGGACTAACGGAAACGGCAGGCTCCTACAATGAGCAGTTCTTC. Translated: CAISERGGLTETAGSYNEQFF. V usage is TRBV10-3 and J usage is TRBJ2-1; tentative D call: TRBD2 (7 bases). V lost 2 bases, J lost 0 bases, and 26 bases lay in between. The V gene's germline CDR1 is ENHRY and CDR2 SYGVKD. The CDR3 runs 21 residues.